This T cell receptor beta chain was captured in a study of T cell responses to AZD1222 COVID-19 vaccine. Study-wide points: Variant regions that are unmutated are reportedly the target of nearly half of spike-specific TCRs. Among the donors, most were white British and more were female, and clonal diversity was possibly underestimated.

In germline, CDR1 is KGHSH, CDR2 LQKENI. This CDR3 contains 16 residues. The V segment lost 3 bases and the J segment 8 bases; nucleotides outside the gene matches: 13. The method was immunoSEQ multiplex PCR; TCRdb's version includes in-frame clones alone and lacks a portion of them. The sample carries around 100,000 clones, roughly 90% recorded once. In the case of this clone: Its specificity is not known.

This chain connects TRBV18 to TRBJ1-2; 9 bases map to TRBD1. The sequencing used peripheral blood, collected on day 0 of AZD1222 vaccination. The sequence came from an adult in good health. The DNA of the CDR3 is TGTGCCAGCTCACCTCCCGGGACAGGGCCTACGCGGGGCTACACCTTC. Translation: CASSPPGTGPTRGYTF.